This T cell receptor beta chain was observed in a study of T cell responses to AZD1222 COVID-19 vaccine. Details on this clone: Its antigen remains unidentified.

Study results and caveats: Targeting of unmutated variant regions was reportedly seen in nearly half of spike-specific TCRs. Most donors were white British, females outnumbered males, and clonal diversity was possibly underestimated. Regions 160-218 and 743-854 held dominance among vaccine-associated CD4 TCRs, which spanned spike.

The assay was immunoSEQ multiplex PCR, and TCRdb's table has in-frame clones only and misses some. The data show approximately 200,000 clones, with 87% seen just once and 2.5% to 3% held by the top ten. The CDR3 is 16 residues long. Germline CDR1 is SGHAT and CDR2 is FQNNGV. V was pared by 6 bases and J by 11 bases, with 23 bases between. This sequence joins TRBV11-2 and TRBJ1-6; possibly TRBD1 for D (6 bases). The origin of this receptor is an adult in good health. The material sequenced was peripheral blood, taken on day 0 of MenACWY control vaccination. This chain's CDR3 is CASSQFTGARTAPLHF. The CDR3, as DNA: TGTGCCAGCAGTCAATTTACGGGGGCGAGGACGGCACCCCTCCACTTT.